This T cell receptor (beta chain) was observed in a study of blood T cell repertoires in COVID-19. Method: immunoSEQ multiplex PCR; TCRdb's copy keeps in-frame clones and lacks some. Of 95,000 to 150,000 clones in the sample, around four fifths are singletons; the top ten hold roughly 10%. The CDR3 has 15 amino acids. V was pared by 5 bases and J by 12 bases, with 16 bases of the junction left unmatched. Germline CDR1 and CDR2: MDHEN and SYDVKM. The sequenced sample consisted of peripheral blood. V gene TRBV28 combines with J gene TRBJ1-2, with 9 bases identical to TRBD1. The source is a man aged 55 to 70 with acute or convalescent COVID-19. The CDR3 protein is CASSPRGTGNPTHTF. The CDR3 DNA is TGTGCCAGCAGTCCACGAGGGACAGGGAACCCAACCCACACCTTC.